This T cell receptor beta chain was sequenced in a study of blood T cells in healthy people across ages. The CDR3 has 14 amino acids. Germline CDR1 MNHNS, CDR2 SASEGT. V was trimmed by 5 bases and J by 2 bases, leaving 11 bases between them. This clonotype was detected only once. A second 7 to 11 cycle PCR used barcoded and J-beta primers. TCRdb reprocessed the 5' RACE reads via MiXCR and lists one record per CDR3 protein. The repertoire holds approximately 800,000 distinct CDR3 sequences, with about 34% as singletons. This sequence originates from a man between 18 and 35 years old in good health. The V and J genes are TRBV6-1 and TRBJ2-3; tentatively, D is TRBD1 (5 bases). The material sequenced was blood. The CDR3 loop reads CASSTRTFTDTQYF. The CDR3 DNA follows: TGTGCCAGCAGTACCCGGACATTCACAGATACGCAGTATTTT.